This T cell receptor beta chain was documented in a study of OX40 agonist ivuxolimab in advanced cancers. The repertoire was sequenced with immunoSEQ multiplex PCR; TCRdb's copy has only in-frame clones and lacks some. Of around 150,000 clones in the sample, about 93% are singletons; the top ten hold more than 0.9%. The source is an adult with an advanced solid tumor such as melanoma, head and neck, liver or kidney cancer. Sequencing was performed on CD4+ or CD8+ T cells sorted from blood, taken in a trial of the OX40 agonist ivuxolimab.

The CDR3 nucleotides are TGCAGCTCCCTTTTGGGGGTATTCACAGATACGCAGTATTTT. Translated: CSSLLGVFTDTQYF. This sequence joins TRBV29-1 and TRBJ2-3; D could derive from TRBD1 or TRBD2 (5 bases each). The V gene lost 8 bases and the J gene lost 2 bases, with 17 bases spanning the gap. CDR1 is SQVTM, CDR2 ANQGSEA, per germline. CDR3 length: 14 residues.